Given below is one TCR beta chain in context. Profiling relied on immunoSEQ multiplex PCR, and the TCRdb table lists in-frame clones only, not all of them. The table includes 24,000 or so clones, roughly 85% detected once. V lost 6 bases and J 0 bases, leaving 11 bases between the germline ends. This CDR3 contains 14 residues. From germline, CDR1 is WNHNN and CDR2 SYGVQD (reference sequence). The data are from a study of control samples from healthy donors and cancer patients. What was sequenced was PBMCs. This receptor was identified in a man aged 55 to 70 with head and neck cancer. The chain recombines TRBV10-1 with TRBJ1-1; a weak D match, TRBD1 (6 bases). The CDR3 region has the DNA TGCGCCAGCAGCAAAACAGGGATGAACACTGAAGCTTTCTTT. It translates to CASSKTGMNTEAFF.